This T cell receptor (beta chain) was documented in a study of blood T cell repertoires in COVID-19. Clones were read by immunoSEQ multiplex PCR, and TCRdb kept only the in-frame ones, dropping some. The sample lists 64,000 or so clones; roughly 80% were seen once. CDR1 is SGHNT and CDR2 is YYREEE in the germline V gene (reference sequence). Unmatched junction bases numbered 12, after V lost 0 bases and J lost 5 bases. This CDR3 has 17 amino acids. The receptor's source is an elderly man with acute or convalescent COVID-19. The rearrangement joins TRBV5-4 to TRBJ2-7; 9 nucleotides align to TRBD1. The specimen sequenced was peripheral blood. The CDR3 nucleotides are TGTGCCAGCAGCTTGGTCACTAAGGACAGGGGTTACCACGAGCAGTACTTC. It specifies CASSLVTKDRGYHEQYF.